This entry lists 14 T cell receptor beta chains sequenced from one sample in a study of T cell repertoires in cytomegalovirus infection. TCRdb re-analysed the reads in MiXCR, keeping a single row per CDR3 protein. The repertoire holds approximately 500,000 distinct CDR3 sequences, around 10% seen once, with more than 8.5% in the top ten. Sequencing input: PBMCs. The receptors here all came from a human donor in good health (CMV status not recorded). Some clones in this sample may be carry-over from other donors' samples.

This clonotype came up a few times. The rearrangement uses TRBV20-1 and TRBJ1-2, with 8 bases matching TRBD1. The CDR3 runs to 14 residues. Per germline, CDR1 DFQATT and CDR2 SNEGSKA (reference sequence). The V gene end was trimmed by 3 bases and the J gene end by 7 bases; junction bases not matched to a gene: 10. CDR3 amino acids: CSASSAGGASGYTF. CDR3 nucleotides: TGCAGTGCTAGTTCGGCAGGGGGCGCCTCTGGCTACACCTTC.

This clonotype was seen at least ten times. The chain combines TRBV15 with TRBJ1-2; D may be TRBD1 (5 bases). The CDR3 is made up of 19 amino acids. Trimming stripped 0 bases from V and 6 bases from J, with 26 bases between. CDR1 LNHNV and CDR2 YYDKDF come from the germline V gene (reference sequence). CDR3 bases: TGTGCCACCAGCAGAGATCCGTTGACAGCGGACCTAGCCCCTGATGGCTACACCTTC. It specifies CATSRDPLTADLAPDGYTF.

The genes are TRBV5-1 and TRBJ2-1; D is perhaps TRBD1 (6 bases). Germline CDR1 reads SGHRS; CDR2 reads YFSETQ. V shed 1 base and J shed 7 bases, with 15 bases lying between them. This CDR3 is 15 amino acids long. Here the CDR3 DNA reads TGCGCCAGCAGCTTGTCCAGGGGTTTGGATAATGAGCAGTTCTTC. Protein product: CASSLSRGLDNEQFF. The full variable domain, its missing parts supplied by reference TRBV5-1 and TRBJ2-1, is KAGVTQTPRYLIKTRGQQVTLSCSPISGHRSVSWYQQTPGQGLQFLFEYFSETQRNKGNFPGRFSGRQFSNSRSEMNVSTLELGDSALYLCASSLSRGLDNEQFFGPGTRLTVL.

The CDR3 protein is CASSPPVQQYNEQFF. The CDR3 DNA reads TGTGCCAGCAGCCCCCCGGTCCAGCAATACAATGAGCAGTTCTTC. The chain combines TRBV5-8 with TRBJ2-1; D call uncertain. The V gene lost 4 bases and the J gene lost 4 bases, with 15 bases spanning the gap. This CDR3 has 15 residues. Germline V CDR1 and CDR2: SGHTS, YDEGEE.

The sample holds many counts of this clonotype. The chain employs TRBV6-1 and TRBJ2-2; D might be TRBD1 (6 bases). Between the trimmed V and J ends, which lost 10 bases and 5 bases, there was a span of 14 bases. There are 13 residues in the CDR3. Germline V gene lookup returns CDR1 MNHNS and CDR2 SASEGT. CDR3 sequence (DNA): TGTGCCACCTGGACAGAGATGACCGGGGAGCTGTTTTTT. It encodes CATWTEMTGELFF.

Concerning this clonotype: This sequence may be a read error, since a much larger clone differs from it by one base. The CDR3 sequence is CASSLVKSNEQFF. CDR3 bases: TGTGCCAGCAGTCTAGTCAAGAGCAATGAGCAGTTCTTC. V gene TRBV27 combines with J gene TRBJ2-1, with D uncertain. The CDR3 extends over 13 amino acids. CDR1 and CDR2 (germline): MNHEY, SMNVEV (reference sequence). Trimming left V 5 bases short and J 6 bases short, with 11 bases between.

This clonotype was counted many times. The V call is TRBV27, the J call TRBJ1-1, with 10 bases aligning to TRBD1. The trim removed 6 bases at V and 6 bases at J, leaving 4 bases unmatched. This CDR3 region has 13 residues. The germline V gene has CDR1 MNHEY and CDR2 SMNVEV (reference sequence). The CDR3 loop is CASSGTGVAEAFF. DNA of the CDR3: TGTGCCAGCAGCGGGACAGGGGTCGCTGAAGCTTTCTTT.

This clonotype was found a few times. The chain has TRBV5-4 and TRBJ2-2; D gene uncertain. V shed 4 bases and J shed 6 bases, with 19 bases lying between them. The CDR3 runs to 16 residues. Germline V lookup: CDR1 SGHNT, CDR2 YYREEE (reference sequence). The CDR3 here is CASSPRSSGGAGELFF. The CDR3 nucleotides read TGTGCCAGCAGCCCCAGGAGCTCGGGCGGCGCCGGGGAGCTGTTTTTT.

This clonotype was seen a handful of times. J is TRBJ2-1 and V is TRBV7-9; 7 positions agree with TRBD1. Germline lookup yields CDR1 SEHNR and CDR2 FQNEAQ (reference sequence). The CDR3 loop spans 17 amino acids. J gave up 7 bases and V 1 base, and 13 bases lay outside the gene matches. The CDR3 DNA reads TGTGCCAGCAGCTTAGTGACAGGGCGTCGTACTAGGAATGAGCAGTTCTTC. Its protein product is CASSLVTGRRTRNEQFF.

This clonotype has ten or more counts. The chain's CDR3 is CASSPGPRNQPQHF. DNA for the CDR3: TGTGCCAGCAGCCCCGGGCCAAGAAATCAGCCCCAGCATTTT. This chain connects TRBV7-9 to TRBJ1-5, with D unclear. CDR1 is SEHNR, CDR2 FQNEAQ, per germline (reference sequence). This CDR3 region has 14 residues. The V end lost 5 bases, the J end lost 4 bases, and 12 bases lay between the germline ends.

This clonotype was seen repeatedly, ten times or more. The V call is TRBV29-1, the J call TRBJ1-1; D unclear. With 7 bases removed from V and 5 bases from J, the gap between germline ends came to 11 bases. CDR3 length: 11 amino acids. Germline CDR1 is SQVTM and CDR2 is ANQGSEA. CDR3 residues: CSGNSGTEAFF. The CDR3 DNA is TGCAGCGGGAATTCGGGGACTGAAGCTTTCTTT.

This clonotype was recorded many times. This chain links TRBV28 with TRBJ2-1; D is ambiguous. CDR3 length: 11 amino acids. The germline V gene has CDR1 MDHEN and CDR2 SYDVKM. CDR3: CAVSSYNEQFF. CDR3 coding DNA: TGTGCAGTAAGCTCCTACAATGAGCAGTTCTTC.

The V call is TRBV27, the J call TRBJ1-1, with no clear D. CDR3 size: 13 residues. V was pared by 0 bases and J by 5 bases, with 7 bases between. Germline V gene data show CDR1 as MNHEY and CDR2 as SMNVEV (reference sequence). The CDR3 loop reads CASSLSGITEAFF. CDR3 nucleotides: TGTGCCAGCAGTTTATCGGGTATAACTGAAGCTTTCTTT.

This clonotype appeared many times. The chain carries TRBV27 and TRBJ1-1; TRBD1 aligns across 7 bases. Germline V gene data show CDR1 as MNHEY and CDR2 as SMNVEV (reference sequence). The CDR3 sequence is 13 residues long. The junction had 4 bases not matched to a gene; V was cut back by 5 bases and J by 4 bases. CDR3 nucleotides: TGTGCCAGCAGTCTCGGGACAGTCACTGAAGCTTTCTTT. Amino acid sequence: CASSLGTVTEAFF.